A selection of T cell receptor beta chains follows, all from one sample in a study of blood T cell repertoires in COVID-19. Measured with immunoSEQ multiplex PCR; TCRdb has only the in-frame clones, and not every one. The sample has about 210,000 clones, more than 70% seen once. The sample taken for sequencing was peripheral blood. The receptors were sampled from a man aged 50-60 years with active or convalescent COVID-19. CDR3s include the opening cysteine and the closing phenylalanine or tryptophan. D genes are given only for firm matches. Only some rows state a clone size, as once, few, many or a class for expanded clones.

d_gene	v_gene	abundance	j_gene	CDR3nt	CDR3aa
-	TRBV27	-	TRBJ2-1	TGTGCCAGCAGTCCCCCCAGCGGCCATAAGCTCTTC	CASSPPSGHKLF
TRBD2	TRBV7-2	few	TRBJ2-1	TGTGCCAGCAGCTTTACGCGGGGGTGGGGGCAGTTCTTC	CASSFTRGWGQFF
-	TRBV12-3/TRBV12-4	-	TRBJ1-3	TGTGCCAGCAGGCCGGACACTGGAAACACCATATATTTT	CASRPDTGNTIYF
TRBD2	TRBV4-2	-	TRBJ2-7	TGTGCCAGCAGCCGGGGACTAGCGGGAGGGCTCGAGGCCTACGAGCAGTACTTC	CASSRGLAGGLEAYEQYF
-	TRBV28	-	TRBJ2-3	TGTGCCAGCAGTGGAGAATTGTCCGCGGTAGATACGCAGTATTTT	CASSGELSAVDTQYF
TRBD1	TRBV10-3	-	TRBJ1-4	TGTGCCAGCCGAACAGGGGAGGATGAAAAACTGTTTTTT	CASRTGEDEKLFF
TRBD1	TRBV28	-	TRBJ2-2	TGTGCCAGCAGTTTGACAGGGAAACCCGGGGAGCTGTTTTTT	CASSLTGKPGELFF
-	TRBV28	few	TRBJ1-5	TGTGCCAGCAGCTCAGATCAGCCCCAGCATTTT	CASSSDQPQHF
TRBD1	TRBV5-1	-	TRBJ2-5	TGCGCCAGCAGCTTCCAACCGGGACAGGGAGGCGAGACCCAGTACTTC	CASSFQPGQGGETQYF
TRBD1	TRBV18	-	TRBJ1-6	TGTGCCAGCTCTCCTAACGAGGGGGCGAATTCACCCCTCCACTTT	CASSPNEGANSPLHF
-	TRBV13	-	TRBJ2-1	TGTGCCAGCAGCTTAGGCCTATCCCGGTTCTACAATGAGCAGTTCTTC	CASSLGLSRFYNEQFF
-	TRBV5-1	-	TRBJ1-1	TGCGCCAGCAGCCCCCCAGGCGGGCCTAACACTGAAGCTTTCTTT	CASSPPGGPNTEAFF
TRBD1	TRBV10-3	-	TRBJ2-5	TGTGCCATCAGTGGCCGGACAGGGAACTACCAAGAGACCCAGTACTTC	CAISGRTGNYQETQYF
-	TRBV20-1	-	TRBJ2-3	TGCAGTGCTAGTGAGGGCTCGAATACGCAGTATTTT	CSASEGSNTQYF
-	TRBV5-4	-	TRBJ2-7	TGTGCCAGCAGCTTGACAGGTTCCCGCGAGCAGTACTTC	CASSLTGSREQYF
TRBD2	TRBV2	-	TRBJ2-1	TGTGCCAGAGGGACTAGCGGGAGGTACAATGAGCAGTTCTTC	CARGTSGRYNEQFF
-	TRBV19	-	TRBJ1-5	TGTGCCAGTAGTATAGGGAGCTTTCGGTCTAGAAATCAGCCCCAGCATTTT	CASSIGSFRSRNQPQHF
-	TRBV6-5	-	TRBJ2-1	TGTGCCAGCAGTTTTAGCGGCTACAATGAGCAGTTCTTC	CASSFSGYNEQFF
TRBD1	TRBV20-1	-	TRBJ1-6	TGCAGTGCTAGTGGGAGACAGGGATTGCCCCTCCACTTT	CSASGRQGLPLHF
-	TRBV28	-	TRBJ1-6	TGTGCCAGCAGACCTACGGGGGGGAATTCACCCCTCCACTTT	CASRPTGGNSPLHF
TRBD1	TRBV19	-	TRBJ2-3	TGTGCCAGTAGCCTTACAGGGGCAGATACGCAGTATTTT	CASSLTGADTQYF
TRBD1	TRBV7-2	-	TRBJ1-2	TGTGCCAGCAGCTCGTTTTTGGGACAGGGAAACTATGGCTACACCTTC	CASSSFLGQGNYGYTF
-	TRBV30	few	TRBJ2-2	TGTGCCTGGAGGAACGGACTTGGCACCGGGGAGCTGTTTTTT	CAWRNGLGTGELFF
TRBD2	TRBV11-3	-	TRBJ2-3	TGTGCCAGCAGCTTAGGATCTAGCGGGATAGGAGATACGCAGTATTTT	CASSLGSSGIGDTQYF
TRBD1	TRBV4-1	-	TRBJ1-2	TGCGCCAGCAGCCAAGCGGGACAGGTCTATGGCTACACCTTC	CASSQAGQVYGYTF
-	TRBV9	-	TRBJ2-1	TGTGCCAGCAGCGTCGCAGCGGCCCCCTACAATGAGCAGTTCTTC	CASSVAAAPYNEQFF
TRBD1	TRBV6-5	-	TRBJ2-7	TGTGCCAGCAGTTACTTGACAGGGGTGACGATCGAGCAGTACTTC	CASSYLTGVTIEQYF
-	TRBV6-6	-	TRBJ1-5	TGTGCCACCGCCTCCGGCGGGGCTGGCAATCAGCCCCAGCATTTT	CATASGGAGNQPQHF
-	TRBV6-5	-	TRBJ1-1	TGTGCCAGCAGTTACTCGATGGGGCTAGGCACTGAAGCTTTCTTT	CASSYSMGLGTEAFF
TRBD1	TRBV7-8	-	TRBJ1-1	TGTGCCAGCAGGATGGGACAGGGGATTATTGAAGCTTTCTTT	CASRMGQGIIEAFF